This T cell receptor (beta chain) derives from a study of shared clonotypes between healthy human individuals. Profiling relied on immunoSEQ multiplex PCR, and the TCRdb table lists in-frame clones only, not all of them. The sample contains roughly 2.2 million clones, 85% to 95% of which appear only once. The V gene's germline CDR1 is SGHTA and CDR2 FQGNSA. CDR3 length equals 16 residues. Losses at the gene ends were 6 bases for V and 1 base for J; bases not matched to a gene: 11. The V gene is TRBV7-2, the J gene TRBJ2-7, with 8 bases identical to TRBD1. The clonotype was recovered from a man aged 18 to 35 in good health. Some clones in this sample may be carry-over from other donors' samples. The sample taken for sequencing was naive CD4+ T cells from PBMCs. The subset denotes: CD45RA+ positively selected. CDR3 sequence (DNA): TGTGCCAGCAGACCCCAAACCGGGACAGGATCCTACGAGCAGTACTTC. Its protein product is CASRPQTGTGSYEQYF.